Each of the 10 T cell receptor beta chains below was sequenced from the same sample in a study of blood T cells in healthy people across ages. It was with a sample-barcoded 5' primer and a J-beta primer mix that a second PCR of roughly 7 to 12 cycles was run. TCRdb called the 5' RACE reads again in MiXCR, with one record for every CDR3 protein. The sample consists of around 1,000,000 distinct CDR3 sequences, approximately 26% of them appearing once. The same sample was also studied in work on T cells of mothers and their children.

Sequenced sample: blood. The receptor source for this set is a girl under 10 years old in good health.

The CDR3 sequence is CASSQDRGSTYGYTF. The CDR3 DNA follows: TGCGCCAGCAGCCAAGATCGGGGGTCAACCTATGGCTACACCTTC. The rearrangement joins TRBV4-1 to TRBJ1-2; D might be TRBD1 (5 bases). CDR3 length: 15 amino acids. V was cut by 0 bases and J by 4 bases, with 12 bases left in between. Germline V lookup: CDR1 MGHRA, CDR2 YSYEKL.

As regards this clonotype: One end of the junction is discordant with germline, which a read error may explain. The chain is built from TRBV11-2 and TRBJ2-5; 12 bases map to TRBD2. This CDR3 is built from 19 residues. Looked up from germline, CDR1 is SGHAT and CDR2 is FQNNGV. CDR3 in amino acids: CASSSDRGLAGSIAETQYF. The CDR3 DNA sequence: TGTGCCAGTAGCTCTGACCGGGGACTAGCGGGCTCTATCGCAGAGACCCAGTACTTC.

This chain connects TRBV27 to TRBJ1-5, with D maybe TRBD1 (6 bases). The V end was cut by 6 bases, the J end by 0 bases, with 15 bases between. Germline assignment: CDR1 MNHEY and CDR2 SMNVEV (reference sequence). This CDR3 is built from 16 residues. The CDR3 bases are TGTGCCAGCAGCACCGGGCAGGGGCTTAGCAATCAGCCCCAGCATTTT. Translated, it gives CASSTGQGLSNQPQHF.

The rearrangement joins TRBV5-4 to TRBJ2-3, with D hard to call. Trimming stripped 2 bases from V and 6 bases from J, with 13 bases between. CDR3 length: 14 residues. Germline V gene sequence: CDR1 SGHNT, CDR2 YYREEE (reference sequence). Here the CDR3 DNA reads TGTGCCAGCAGCTTAGGTGATAAAGGGGATACGCAGTATTTT. Its translation is CASSLGDKGDTQYF.

The chain couples TRBV4-1 to TRBJ1-5, with unresolved D. Trimming left V 0 bases short and J 7 bases short, with 7 bases between. The CDR3 totals 13 residues. CDR1 is MGHRA and CDR2 is YSYEKL in the germline V gene. The DNA of the CDR3 is TGCGCCAGCAGCCAAGATAATGGGCAGCCCCAGCATTTT. Translation: CASSQDNGQPQHF.

This chain uses TRBV7-2 with TRBJ2-5, with 7 bases lining up with TRBD1. The CDR3 is made up of 16 amino acids. Germline CDR1 reads SGHTA; CDR2 reads FQGNSA. The trim removed 2 bases at V and 2 bases at J, leaving 8 bases unmatched. The chain's CDR3 is CASSLSAAGGQETQYF. CDR3 nucleotide sequence: TGTGCCAGCAGCTTATCCGCGGCAGGGGGACAAGAGACCCAGTACTTC.

This chain connects TRBV6-4 to TRBJ1-1; no clear D. Trimming stripped 3 bases from V and 11 bases from J, with 16 bases between. This CDR3 is 13 amino acids long. Germline values: CDR1 MRHNA, CDR2 SNTAGT. This chain's CDR3 is CASSEVRWVIAFF. CDR3 coding DNA: TGTGCCAGCAGTGAAGTTCGGTGGGTGATTGCTTTCTTT.

The chain combines TRBV7-9 with TRBJ2-3; weak D call: TRBD1 (6 bases). CDR1 is SEHNR, CDR2 FQNEAQ, per germline (reference sequence). With 3 bases removed from V and 13 bases from J, the gap between germline ends came to 11 bases. This CDR3 contains 11 residues. Here the CDR3 reads CASSFQGLKYF. The CDR3 bases are TGTGCCAGCAGCTTTCAGGGGCTGAAGTATTTT.

The chain links TRBV4-2 to TRBJ2-3, with TRBD1 matching 8 bases. CDR3 length equals 17 residues. V shed 0 bases and J 3 bases; nucleotides not matched to a gene: 8. Germline CDR1 LGHNA, CDR2 YNFKEQ. As DNA, the CDR3 is TGTGCCAGCAGCCAAGAGGGCCTCCAGGGGGCAACAGATACGCAGTATTTT. Amino acids: CASSQEGLQGATDTQYF.

V and J are TRBV6-5 and TRBJ2-5; TRBD2 agrees at 7 bases. The CDR3 loop spans 14 amino acids. The trim removed 8 bases at V and 1 base at J, leaving 7 bases unmatched. From germline, CDR1 is MNHEY and CDR2 SVGAGI. Written as DNA, the CDR3 is TGTGCCAGCGGGGGGGGAGGGTTCCAAGAGACCCAGTACTTC. As protein: CASGGGGFQETQYF.